These 18 T cell receptor beta chains originate from one sample sequenced in a study of spatial heterogeneity in lung cancer (dated by TCRdb to about 2019). The method behind the library was 5' RACE. Sequenced using a NextSeq 500. TCRdb's own reprocessing of the public reads used fastp at Q25 and MiXCR and kept productive beta chains. Duplicate CDR3 protein sequences are folded into a single record with the most common DNA and genes. For this sample there are 10,000 to 12,000 distinct CDR3 sequences; around 9.4% appear just once. The ten largest clones represent 20% to 30% of the sample. In light of the paper, this sample's time point label describes: sample taken at primary tumor resection. Without any cell sorting, TCR sequencing was performed on whole RNA extracted either from tumor and nontumor lung tissue or from cryopreserved PBMC samples. The specimen comprised PBMCs, sampled at surgery. These receptors came from a male donor with early-stage non-small cell lung cancer.

This clonotype was counted at least ten times. The chain joins TRBV19 to TRBJ1-2; 9 bases align to TRBD1. The V and J ends lost 8 bases and 8 bases, in that order; junction bases with no gene match: 9. CDR1 is LNHDA, CDR2 SQIVND, per germline (reference sequence). The CDR3 covers 13 residues. The CDR3 DNA is TGTGCCAGTGCCAGGGACAGGGTTATGGGCTACACCTTC. This encodes CASARDRVMGYTF.

This clonotype appeared many times. The CDR3 DNA is TGTGCCAGCAGGTTTGCACCGTTAGATACGCAGTATTTT. This codes for CASRFAPLDTQYF. The rearrangement links TRBV7-2 to TRBJ2-3, with D hard to call. Germline-derived CDR1 and CDR2 are SGHTA and FQGNSA. The ends were cut back, 6 bases at V and 5 bases at J, with 12 bases in the middle. This CDR3 contains 13 residues.

In the case of this clonotype: This may come from a read error, since a much larger clone is one base off. This CDR3 is missing its conserved last phenylalanine or tryptophan, likely due to a read error. V gene TRBV3-1 combines with J gene TRBJ1-1; D is unresolved. Germline CDR1 and CDR2: LGHDT and YNNKEL (reference sequence). Trimming left V 1 base short and J 0 bases short, with 12 bases between. The CDR3 length is 16 residues. CDR3 sequence reads: CASSQGLYSMNTEAFS. CDR3 coding DNA: TGTGCCAGCAGCCAAGGATTGTACAGCATGAACACTGAAGCTTTCTCT.

This clonotype occurred many times. The chain is built from TRBV28 and TRBJ1-1; 8 nucleotides match TRBD1. V lost 5 bases and J lost 4; bases outside the gene matches: 6. This CDR3 has 14 residues. Germline V lookup: CDR1 MDHEN, CDR2 SYDVKM. The CDR3 DNA is TGTGCCAGCAGTGTACCAGACAGGGGCACTGAAGCTTTCTTT. This translates into CASSVPDRGTEAFF.

This clonotype was observed at least ten times. A junction end diverges from the germline sequence, so it may reflect a read error. The V call is TRBV7-2, the J call TRBJ1-3; TRBD1 matches 8 bases. The CDR3 contains 16 residues. The germline CDR1 and CDR2 sequences are SGHTA and FQGNSA. The chain's CDR3 is CASSLATAGQGGTTYF. CDR3 sequence (DNA): TGTGCCAGCAGCTTAGCGACAGCCGGACAGGGTGGCACCACATATTTT.

In this sample, this clonotype turned up many times. V and J are TRBV7-2 and TRBJ1-1; 7 bases are shared with TRBD1. The CDR3 covers 16 residues. CDR1 and CDR2 from the germline V gene are SGHTA and FQGNSA. Losses at the gene ends were 5 bases for V and 2 bases for J; bases not matched to a gene: 11. The CDR3 sequence is CASSLGHGTANTEAFF. In DNA, the CDR3 is TGTGCCAGCAGCCTGGGGCACGGGACAGCTAACACTGAAGCTTTCTTT.

This clonotype appeared many times. This rearrangement joins TRBV3-1 to TRBJ2-2; no clear D gene. This CDR3 has 11 residues. Per germline, CDR1 LGHDT and CDR2 YNNKEL (reference sequence). V dropped 1 base and J dropped 13 bases, with 7 bases sitting between them. In DNA, the CDR3 is TGTGCCAGCAGCCAAGCTGGAGCGCTGTTTTTT. As protein: CASSQAGALFF.

In its sample, this clonotype was seen many times. The chain uses TRBV5-4 and TRBJ1-2, with D maybe TRBD1 (6 bases). The CDR3 is 13 residues long. The germline V gene has CDR1 SGHNT and CDR2 YYREEE (reference sequence). The V end lost 5 bases, the J end lost 6 bases, and 14 bases lay between the germline ends. The CDR3 protein is CASSTGGVDGYTF. As DNA, the CDR3 is TGTGCCAGCAGTACCGGGGGCGTCGATGGCTACACCTTC. The full variable domain, its missing parts supplied by reference TRBV5-4 and TRBJ1-2, is ETGVTQSPTHLIKTRGQQVTLRCSSQSGHNTVSWYQQALGQGPQFIFQYYREEENGRGNFPPRFSGLQFPNYSSELNVNALELDDSALYLCASSTGGVDGYTFGSGTRLTVV.

The CDR3 loop is CASTKQGWETQYF. The CDR3 DNA sequence: TGTGCCAGCACCAAACAGGGATGGGAGACCCAGTACTTC. V gene TRBV6-2 or TRBV6-3 combines with J gene TRBJ2-5; D possibly corresponds to TRBD1 (6 bases). CDR1 is MNHEY, CDR2 SVGEGT, per germline. This CDR3 contains 13 residues. V lost 7 bases and J 5 bases, leaving 14 bases between the germline ends.

The table lists this clonotype with many counts. V gene TRBV7-2 combines with J gene TRBJ2-3; no clear D gene. V lost 1 base and J lost 3, with 8 bases in between. Germline assignment: CDR1 SGHTA and CDR2 FQGNSA. CDR3 length: 14 amino acids. CDR3: CASSLGWRTDTQYF. The DNA for the CDR3 is TGTGCCAGCAGCTTAGGATGGCGAACAGATACGCAGTATTTT.

This clonotype was counted at least ten times. The genes are TRBV7-2 and TRBJ2-1, with TRBD2 matching 8 bases. This CDR3 comprises 14 residues. Germline V gene data show CDR1 as SGHTA and CDR2 as FQGNSA. V lost 7 bases to trimming and J lost 5 bases; unmatched junction nucleotides: 7. The CDR3 region is CASTFSGANNEQFF. The CDR3, as DNA: TGTGCCAGCACCTTTAGCGGGGCGAACAATGAGCAGTTCTTC.

The chain employs TRBV24-1 and TRBJ2-7, with D perhaps given as TRBD1 or TRBD2 (5 bases each). V was pared by 4 bases and J by 5 bases, with 11 bases between. The CDR3 totals 13 residues. Looked up from germline, CDR1 is KGHDR and CDR2 is SFDVKD. The CDR3 DNA sequence: TGTGCCACCAGTGAAGAGGGGAGCCACGAGCAGTACTTC. Its protein product is CATSEEGSHEQYF.

The table lists this clonotype with many counts. CDR3 amino acids: CASSQGPYEQYF. The CDR3, as DNA: TGTGCCAGCAGCCAGGGACCCTACGAGCAGTACTTC. V is TRBV7-9 and J is TRBJ2-7, with D possibly called TRBD1 or TRBD2 (5 bases each). CDR1 is SEHNR, CDR2 FQNEAQ, per germline (reference sequence). The CDR3 has 12 residues. Trimming took off 5 bases at V and 2 bases at J, with 7 bases between the two ends.

There are a few counts of this clonotype. This chain links TRBV4-3 with TRBJ2-1; TRBD2 matches at 13 bases. CDR3 length equals 15 residues. The germline gives CDR1 LGHNA, CDR2 YSLEER. V was pared by 5 bases and J by 10 bases, with 8 bases of the junction left unmatched. The CDR3 region is CASSSGLAGASEQFF. The CDR3, as DNA: TGCGCCAGCAGCTCAGGACTAGCGGGGGCTAGCGAGCAGTTCTTC.

This clonotype was counted many times. The genes are TRBV27 and TRBJ2-5, with 7 bases that match TRBD2. The CDR3 runs to 16 residues. Germline V gene lookup returns CDR1 MNHEY and CDR2 SMNVEV (reference sequence). V was clipped by 6 bases and J by 5 bases; unmatched bases: 15. The DNA for the CDR3 is TGTGCCAGCAGCAAGTTGGGAGGGTTTGAGGGTGAGACCCAGTACTTC. Its protein is CASSKLGGFEGETQYF.

The chain couples TRBV7-2 to TRBJ2-3, with D perhaps assigned TRBD1 or TRBD2 (5 bases each). Germline V gene sequence: CDR1 SGHTA, CDR2 FQGNSA. Trimming shortened V by 4 bases and J by 5 bases, and 13 bases separated the two germline ends. This CDR3 comprises 14 residues. DNA of the CDR3: TGTGCCAGCAGCTCGACCCTTGGGGGAGATACGCAGTATTTT. It specifies CASSSTLGGDTQYF.

In this sample, this clonotype turned up many times. The V call is TRBV12-3 or TRBV12-4, the J call TRBJ2-7; 8 bases fit TRBD1. With 6 bases clipped from V and 6 bases from J, the junction kept 4 bases outside the gene matches. The CDR3 runs 12 residues. The CDR3 nucleotides are TGTGCCAGCAGAGATGGACAGGGCGAGCAGTACTTC. Residues: CASRDGQGEQYF.

By its share, this clonotype is medium-sized. The chain has TRBV7-9 and TRBJ2-7, with TRBD2 as a possible D gene (6 bases). The germline V gene has CDR1 SEHNR and CDR2 FQNEAQ (reference sequence). Trimming took off 7 bases at V and 4 bases at J, with 11 bases between the two ends. CDR3 size: 12 residues. CDR3 coding DNA: TGTGCCAGCACCCGAGGAGGGTACGAGCAGTACTTC. It codes for CASTRGGYEQYF.